This entry features one T cell receptor (beta chain) sequence. As yet, its antigen is unknown. The data belong to a study of beta chain features in type 1 diabetes. Germline CDR1 SNHLY, CDR2 FYNNEI. CDR3 size: 12 residues. The ends were cut back, 8 bases at V and 4 bases at J, with 11 bases in the middle. Expressed TCRB transcripts were sequenced because the isolated RNA had all been reverse transcribed beforehand. Using immunoSEQ multiplex PCR, the repertoire was profiled, and TCRdb retains in-frame clones only, with some absent. The table has 140,000 or so clones, around 8.7% seen once. Points from the study as a whole: Shortening that was moderate but significant affected the TCRB CDR3s of Type 1 diabetes patients in all four CD4+ subsets. Whatever favoring of shorter templates PCR might show would apply equally to patients and controls.

The sample was central memory CD4+ T cells from blood. The chain is built from TRBV2 and TRBJ2-5; TRBD1 might be the D (6 bases). This TCR came from a man aged 18 to 30 in good health. The CDR3 is CASGTRGETQYF. In DNA form, the CDR3 reads TGTGCCAGCGGGACAAGGGGAGAGACCCAGTACTTC.